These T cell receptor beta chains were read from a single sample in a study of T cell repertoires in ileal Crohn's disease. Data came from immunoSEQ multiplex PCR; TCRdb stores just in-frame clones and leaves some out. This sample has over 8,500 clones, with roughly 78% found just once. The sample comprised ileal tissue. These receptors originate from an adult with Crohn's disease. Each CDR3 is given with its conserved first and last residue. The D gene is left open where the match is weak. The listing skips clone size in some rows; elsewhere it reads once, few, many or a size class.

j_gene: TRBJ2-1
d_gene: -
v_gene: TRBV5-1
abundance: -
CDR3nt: TGCGCCAGCAGCAGATTCCAGGGTAATGAGCAGTTCTTC
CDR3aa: CASSRFQGNEQFF

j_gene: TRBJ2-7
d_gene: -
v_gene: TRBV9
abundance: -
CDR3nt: TGTGCCAGCAGCGTTACGCCAGGGATGGGTTACGAGCAGTACTTC
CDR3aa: CASSVTPGMGYEQYF

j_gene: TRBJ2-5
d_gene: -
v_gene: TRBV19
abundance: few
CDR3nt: TGTGCCAGTAGCCCCGGGAAAGGGGGACAAGAGACCCAGTACTTC
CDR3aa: CASSPGKGGQETQYF

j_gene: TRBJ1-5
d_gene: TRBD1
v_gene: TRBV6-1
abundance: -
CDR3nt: TGTGCCAGCAGTGAAGGGGGACAGCCCTATCAGCCCCAGCATTTT
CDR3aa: CASSEGGQPYQPQHF

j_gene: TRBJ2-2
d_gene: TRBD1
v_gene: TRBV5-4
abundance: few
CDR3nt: TGTGCCAGCAGCCTCCCGACAGGGACCACCGGGGAGCTGTTTTTT
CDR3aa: CASSLPTGTTGELFF

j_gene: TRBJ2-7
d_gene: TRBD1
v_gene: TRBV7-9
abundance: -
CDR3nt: TGTGCCAGCAGCGTGGGACAGGGGCTGAACGAGCAGTACTTC
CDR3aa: CASSVGQGLNEQYF

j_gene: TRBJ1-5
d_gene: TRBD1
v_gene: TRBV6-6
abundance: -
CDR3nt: TGTGCCAGCATAGGGACAGCCCAGCATTTT
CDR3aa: CASIGTAQHF

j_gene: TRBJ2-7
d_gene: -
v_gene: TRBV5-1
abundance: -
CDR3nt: TGCGCCAGCAGCTTGGTGACTGAATACGAGCAGTACTTC
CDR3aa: CASSLVTEYEQYF

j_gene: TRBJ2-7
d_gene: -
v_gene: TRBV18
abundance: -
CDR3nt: TGTGCCAGCTCACCCTACCAGGAGGGCTACGAGCAGTACTTC
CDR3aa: CASSPYQEGYEQYF

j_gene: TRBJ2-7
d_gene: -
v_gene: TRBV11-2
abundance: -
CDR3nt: TGTGCCAGCAGCCTGGACAGCCCCTACGAGCAGTACTTC
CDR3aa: CASSLDSPYEQYF

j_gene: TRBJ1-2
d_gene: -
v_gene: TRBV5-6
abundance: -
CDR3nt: TGTGCCAGCAACACACAAACAGGCTTAGATGGCTACACCTTC
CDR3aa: CASNTQTGLDGYTF

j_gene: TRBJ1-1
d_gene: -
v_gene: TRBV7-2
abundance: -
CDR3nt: TGTGCCAGCAGCTTAGGCACACCCAACACTGAAGCTTTCTTT
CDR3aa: CASSLGTPNTEAFF

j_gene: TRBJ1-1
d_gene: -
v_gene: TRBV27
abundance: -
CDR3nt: TGTGCCAGCAGTTTAAGGGATCCCGTTTTCAGGTTATCCCTCAGGGAGGCGACTGAAGCTTTCTTT
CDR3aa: CASSLRDPVFRLSLREATEAFF

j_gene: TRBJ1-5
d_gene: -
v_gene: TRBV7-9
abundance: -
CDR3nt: TGTGCCAGCAGCTTAGGGGCAGGTGATAGCAATCAGCCCCAGCATTTT
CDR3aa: CASSLGAGDSNQPQHF

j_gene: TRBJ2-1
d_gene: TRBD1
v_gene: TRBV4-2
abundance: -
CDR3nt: TGTGCCAGCAGTCCCGGACAGGCGGAGTACAATGAGCAGTTCTTC
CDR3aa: CASSPGQAEYNEQFF

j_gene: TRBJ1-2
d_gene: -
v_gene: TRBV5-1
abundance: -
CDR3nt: TGCGCCAGCAGCTTTCAGGGGATATCGGGGGGCTACACCTTC
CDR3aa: CASSFQGISGGYTF

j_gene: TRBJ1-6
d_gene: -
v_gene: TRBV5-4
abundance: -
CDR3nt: TGTGCCAGCAGCAGCGACAGGTCGGCCTATAATTCACCCCTCCACTTT
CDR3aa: CASSSDRSAYNSPLHF

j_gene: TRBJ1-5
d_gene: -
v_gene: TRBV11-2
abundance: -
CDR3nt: TGTGCCAGCAGCTTAGGTAACTCACCCGGTCAGCCCCAGCATTTT
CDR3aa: CASSLGNSPGQPQHF

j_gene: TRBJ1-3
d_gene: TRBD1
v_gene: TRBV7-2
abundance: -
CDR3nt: TGTGCCAGCAGCTTATATTTTAGTGACAGGGGGACGAAAGGTACCATATATTTT
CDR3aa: CASSLYFSDRGTKGTIYF

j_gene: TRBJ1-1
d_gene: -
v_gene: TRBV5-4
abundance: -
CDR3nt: TGTGCCAGCTCGTCCCCCAGGGAGGACACTGAAGCTTTCTTT
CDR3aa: CASSSPREDTEAFF

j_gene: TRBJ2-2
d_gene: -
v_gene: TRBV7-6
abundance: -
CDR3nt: TGTGCCAGCAGCGACTACGGGACTTTCACCGGGGAGCTGTTTTTT
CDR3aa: CASSDYGTFTGELFF

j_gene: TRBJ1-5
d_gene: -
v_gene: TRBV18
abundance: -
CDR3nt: TGTGCCAGCTCACCACCGCAGGGGCCCCAGCATTTT
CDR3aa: CASSPPQGPQHF

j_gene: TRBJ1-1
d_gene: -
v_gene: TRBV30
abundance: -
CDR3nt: TGTGCCTGGAGTAGGTTTCCGGGGGGGAACACTGAAGCTTTCTTT
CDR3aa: CAWSRFPGGNTEAFF

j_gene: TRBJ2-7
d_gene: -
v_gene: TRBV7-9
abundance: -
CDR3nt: TGTGCCAGCAGCGCCCGGGACACCCGGGGGCAGTACTTC
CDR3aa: CASSARDTRGQYF

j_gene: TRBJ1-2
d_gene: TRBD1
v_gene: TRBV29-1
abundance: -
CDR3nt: TGCAGCGTTTCTAAGGCCGGGACAGCCTATGGCTACACCTTC
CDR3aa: CSVSKAGTAYGYTF

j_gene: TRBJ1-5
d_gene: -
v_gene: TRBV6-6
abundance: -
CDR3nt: TGTGCCAGCAGTACACAGGGTAACGTTGTCCAGCATTTT
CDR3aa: CASSTQGNVVQHF

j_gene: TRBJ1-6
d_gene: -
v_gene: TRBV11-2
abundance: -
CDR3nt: TGTGCCAGCACCCAGACTCCGACGGGTTACAATTCACCCCTCCACTTT
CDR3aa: CASTQTPTGYNSPLHF

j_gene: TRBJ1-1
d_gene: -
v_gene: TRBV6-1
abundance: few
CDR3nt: TGTGCCAGCAGTGAAGCGCTTCTGGGAGGGGGATCCCCTGAAGCTTTCTTT
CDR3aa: CASSEALLGGGSPEAFF

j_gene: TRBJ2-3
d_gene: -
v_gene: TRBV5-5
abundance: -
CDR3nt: TGTGCCAGCAGCTTGTATAGTCTCAGCACAGATACGCAGTATTTT
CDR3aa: CASSLYSLSTDTQYF

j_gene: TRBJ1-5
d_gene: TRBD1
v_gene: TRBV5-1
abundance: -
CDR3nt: TGCGCCAGCAGCCCGGGGACAGGGGTTAGCAATCAGCCCCAGCATTTT
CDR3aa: CASSPGTGVSNQPQHF

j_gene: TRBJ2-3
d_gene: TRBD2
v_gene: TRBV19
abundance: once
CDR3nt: TGTGCCAGTAGTAGGCCTAGCGGGGCGGCCACAGATACGCAGTATTTT
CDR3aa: CASSRPSGAATDTQYF

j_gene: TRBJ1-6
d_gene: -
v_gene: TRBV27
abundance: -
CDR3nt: TGTGCCAGCAGAATAGGGGGTTCGGATTCACCCCTCCACTTT
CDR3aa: CASRIGGSDSPLHF

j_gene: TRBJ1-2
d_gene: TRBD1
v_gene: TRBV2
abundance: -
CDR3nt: TGTGCCAGCGGCCTGGACAGGGGAAATGGCTACACCTTC
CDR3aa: CASGLDRGNGYTF

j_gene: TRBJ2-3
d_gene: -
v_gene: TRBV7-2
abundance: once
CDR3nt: TGTGCCAGCAGCTTAGATCGGGAGAAGCAGTATTTT
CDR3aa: CASSLDREKQYF

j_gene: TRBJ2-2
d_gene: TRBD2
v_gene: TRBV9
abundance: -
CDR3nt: TGTGCCAGCAGCGTAGTGGCGGGGGGCCCTGCAGGGGAGCTGTTTTTT
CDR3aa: CASSVVAGGPAGELFF

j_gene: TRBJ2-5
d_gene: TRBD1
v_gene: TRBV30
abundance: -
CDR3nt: TGTGCCTGGAGCGCAGGGGACAGTCGGCGGACCCAGTACTTC
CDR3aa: CAWSAGDSRRTQYF

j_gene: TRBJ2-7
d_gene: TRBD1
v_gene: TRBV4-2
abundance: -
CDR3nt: TGTGCCAGCAGCCAAGAAGTGGGACAGGTCTCCTACGAGCAGTACTTC
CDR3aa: CASSQEVGQVSYEQYF

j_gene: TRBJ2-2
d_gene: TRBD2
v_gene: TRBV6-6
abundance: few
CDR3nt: TGTGCCAGCACCAAGTGGGGGGGAACCGGGGAGCTGTTTTTT
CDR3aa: CASTKWGGTGELFF

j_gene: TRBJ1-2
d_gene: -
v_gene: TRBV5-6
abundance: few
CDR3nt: TGTGCCAGCAGCCACCCGACAGCAGACTATGGCTACACCTTC
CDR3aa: CASSHPTADYGYTF

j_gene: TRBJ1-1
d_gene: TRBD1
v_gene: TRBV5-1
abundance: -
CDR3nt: TGCGCCAGCAGAACCGGGACAGAGAACACTGAAGCTTTCTTT
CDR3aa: CASRTGTENTEAFF

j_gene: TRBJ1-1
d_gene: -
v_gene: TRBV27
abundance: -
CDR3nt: TGTGCCAGCGGCGGGTGGGGGCGCCTTGACACTGAAGCTTTCTTT
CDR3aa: CASGGWGRLDTEAFF

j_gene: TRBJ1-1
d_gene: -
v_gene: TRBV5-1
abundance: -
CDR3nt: TGCGCCAGCAGCTTTCAGAGGGTGGACACTGAAGCTTTCTTT
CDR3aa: CASSFQRVDTEAFF

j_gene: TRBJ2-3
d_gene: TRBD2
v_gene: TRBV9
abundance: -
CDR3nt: TGTGCCAGCAGCGTAGAGGGTCGGGGGGGCACAGATACGCAGTATTTT
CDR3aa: CASSVEGRGGTDTQYF

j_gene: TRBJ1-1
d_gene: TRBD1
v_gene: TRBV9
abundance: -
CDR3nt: TGTGCCAGCAGCGTAGAGGGACAGCCGAACACTGAAGCTTTCTTT
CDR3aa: CASSVEGQPNTEAFF

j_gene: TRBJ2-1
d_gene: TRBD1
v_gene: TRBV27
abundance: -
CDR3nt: TGTGCCAGCAGTCTGTGGACAGGGGGCAATGAGCAGTTCTTC
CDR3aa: CASSLWTGGNEQFF

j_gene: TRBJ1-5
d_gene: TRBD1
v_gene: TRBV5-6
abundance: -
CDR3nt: TGTGCCAGCAGTACCTTGGGACAGGGTCATCAGCCCCAGCATTTT
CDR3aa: CASSTLGQGHQPQHF

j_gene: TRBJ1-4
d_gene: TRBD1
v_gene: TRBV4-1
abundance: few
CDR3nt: TGCGCCAGCAGCCCGGCTACCGGGACAGGGAATGAAAAACTGTTTTTT
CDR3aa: CASSPATGTGNEKLFF

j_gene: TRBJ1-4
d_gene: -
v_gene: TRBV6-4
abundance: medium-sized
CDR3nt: TGTGCCAGCAGTGAGAACGCAGGGGAAGGCGAAAAACTGTTTTTT
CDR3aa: CASSENAGEGEKLFF